The 5 T cell receptor beta chains below all came from one sample that was sequenced in a study of identical twins. TCRdb redid the calling of the 5' RACE reads with MiXCR, one entry per CDR3 protein. The sample lists approximately 700,000 distinct CDR3 sequences; roughly 6.2% were seen once. The sample comprised naive T cells sorted from blood. The receptors stem from a young man in good health.

In its sample, this clonotype was seen a few times. J is TRBJ2-6 and V is TRBV29-1; the match to TRBD1 covers 8 bases. J was trimmed by 1 base and V by 5 bases; bases with no gene match: 10. Germline V gives CDR1 SQVTM, CDR2 ANQGSEA. There are 17 residues in the CDR3. As DNA, the CDR3 is TGCAGCGTTCCCCTCGGACAGGGAACGTCTGGGGCCAACGTCCTGACTTTC. It specifies CSVPLGQGTSGANVLTF.

This clonotype was found many times. The chain couples TRBV5-1 to TRBJ2-1, with 12 bases lining up with TRBD2. The CDR3 is made up of 17 amino acids. Trimming removed 4 bases from V and 6 bases from J; junction bases left unmatched: 11. Germline values: CDR1 SGHRS, CDR2 YFSETQ. In DNA, the CDR3 is TGCGCCAGCAGCCACCGGACTAGCGGGATAAAGTCCAATGAGCAGTTCTTC. Its translation is CASSHRTSGIKSNEQFF.

This clonotype was detected a few times. This chain links TRBV24-1 with TRBJ2-2; D not resolved. Per germline, CDR1 KGHDR and CDR2 SFDVKD. V dropped 7 bases and J dropped 6 bases, with 11 bases sitting between them. The CDR3 covers 13 residues. For the CDR3, the DNA is TGTGCCACCAGCAGTGCGCCCGCCGGGGAGCTGTTTTTT. Its protein is CATSSAPAGELFF.

This clonotype was observed many times. The chain combines TRBV7-8 with TRBJ2-2; D is undetermined. Germline CDR1 and CDR2: SGHVS and FQNEAQ. The CDR3 length is 16 residues. Trimming took off 2 bases at V and 6 bases at J, with 16 bases between the two ends. The CDR3 DNA reads TGTGCCAGCAGCTTACTCGGAATGGTTACCGCCGGGGAGCTGTTTTTT. This sequence encodes CASSLLGMVTAGELFF.

This clonotype has at least ten counts. V is TRBV29-1 and J is TRBJ1-2; D remains unclear. The germline V gene encodes CDR1 SQVTM and CDR2 ANQGSEA. The V and J ends lost 5 bases and 7 bases respectively, with 14 bases between them. The length of the CDR3 is 12 residues. The CDR3 protein is CSVKEGTVGYTF. The CDR3 DNA is TGCAGCGTTAAGGAGGGAACGGTTGGCTACACCTTC. The full variable domain, with the rest looked up from reference TRBV29-1 and TRBJ1-2, is SAVISQKPSRDICQRGTSLTIQCQVDSQVTMMFWYRQQPGQSLTLIATANQGSEATYESGFVIDKFPISRPNLTFSTLTVSNMSPEDSSIYLCSVKEGTVGYTFGSGTRLTVV.